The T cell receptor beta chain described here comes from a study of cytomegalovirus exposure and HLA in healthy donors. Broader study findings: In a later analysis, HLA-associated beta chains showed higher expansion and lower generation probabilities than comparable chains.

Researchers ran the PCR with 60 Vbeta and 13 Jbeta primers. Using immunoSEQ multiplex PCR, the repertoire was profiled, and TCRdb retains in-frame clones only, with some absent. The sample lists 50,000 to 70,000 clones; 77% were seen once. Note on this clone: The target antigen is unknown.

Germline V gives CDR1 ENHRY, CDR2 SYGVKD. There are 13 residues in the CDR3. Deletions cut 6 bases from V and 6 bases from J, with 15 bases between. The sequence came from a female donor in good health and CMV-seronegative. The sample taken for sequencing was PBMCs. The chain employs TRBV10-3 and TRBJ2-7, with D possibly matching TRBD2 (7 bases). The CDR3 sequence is CAISGGPKGEQYF. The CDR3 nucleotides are TGTGCCATCAGCGGGGGGCCCAAGGGCGAGCAGTACTTC.